Given below is one T cell receptor (beta chain) in context. No antigen is known for it. An end of the junction differs from the germline gene, which may be a read error. Researchers took RNA transcripts and amplified TCR beta CDR3 regions from them. An opening RT-PCR round employed HTBI primers and preceded a second-round multiplex PCR. Using its own MiXCR run on the multiplex PCR reads, TCRdb lists one record per CDR3 protein. Here the sample spans roughly 1.1 million distinct CDR3 sequences, 35% to 40% being singletons. This sample stems from a study of Graves' ophthalmopathy and Graves' hyperthyroidism. General study results and limits: Blood repertoires reportedly contained most expanded thyroid clonotypes above 0.001 frequency.

This CDR3 comprises 13 residues. From germline, CDR1 is ENHRY and CDR2 SYGVKD. Source material: peripheral blood or thyroid tissue (not recorded which). The chain employs TRBV10-3 and TRBJ1-1; D remains unclear. The receptor was derived from an adult man with Graves' hyperthyroidism. The CDR3 nucleotides read TGTGCCAGCAGTTACCCAAGGGCCACTGAAGCTTTCTTT. Residues: CASSYPRATEAFF.